This T cell receptor beta chain was sequenced during a study of identical twins. Findings and caveats of the study: A lower insertion count was a feature of abundant cord blood beta clonotypes, with no such feature in memory repertoires.

Addition of a universal primer site occurred through template switching, and cDNA carried unique molecular identifiers. TCRdb analysed the 5' RACE reads with MiXCR anew, one entry per CDR3 protein. The data hold about 700,000 distinct CDR3 sequences, with over 5% observed a single time. From germline, CDR1 is LNHNV and CDR2 YYDKDF (reference sequence). V shed 0 bases and J shed 10 bases, with 19 bases lying between them. This CDR3 contains 16 residues. This clonotype was counted many times. The antigen remains unidentified. The specimen sequenced was naive T cells sorted from blood. The V and J genes are TRBV15 and TRBJ1-5; D might be TRBD1 (6 bases). The clonotype comes from a man aged 18 to 35 in good health. The CDR3 coding sequence is TGTGCCACCAGCAGAGATCTTCATGGGGGCGGAGGACCCCAGCATTTT. Translating gives CATSRDLHGGGGPQHF.